This TCR beta chain was identified during a study of shared clonotypes between healthy human individuals. The CDR3 is 12 residues long. Germline values: CDR1 ENHRY, CDR2 SYGVKD. Trimming removed 2 bases at V and 9 bases at J, with 11 bases between. TCRdb's copy holds only in-frame clones and misses some; the assay was immunoSEQ multiplex PCR. The table records 950,000 to 1,100,000 clones, 75% to 80% of them present only once. The chain recombines TRBV10-3 with TRBJ2-7; weak D call: TRBD2 (6 bases). The source is a young man in good health. Some clones in this sample may be carry-over from other donors' samples. The sample comprised memory CD4+ T cells from PBMCs. This sample's subset: CD45RA-negative fraction. This chain's CDR3 is CAISEPGGRQYF. As DNA, the CDR3 is TGTGCCATCAGTGAGCCTGGGGGGAGGCAGTACTTC.